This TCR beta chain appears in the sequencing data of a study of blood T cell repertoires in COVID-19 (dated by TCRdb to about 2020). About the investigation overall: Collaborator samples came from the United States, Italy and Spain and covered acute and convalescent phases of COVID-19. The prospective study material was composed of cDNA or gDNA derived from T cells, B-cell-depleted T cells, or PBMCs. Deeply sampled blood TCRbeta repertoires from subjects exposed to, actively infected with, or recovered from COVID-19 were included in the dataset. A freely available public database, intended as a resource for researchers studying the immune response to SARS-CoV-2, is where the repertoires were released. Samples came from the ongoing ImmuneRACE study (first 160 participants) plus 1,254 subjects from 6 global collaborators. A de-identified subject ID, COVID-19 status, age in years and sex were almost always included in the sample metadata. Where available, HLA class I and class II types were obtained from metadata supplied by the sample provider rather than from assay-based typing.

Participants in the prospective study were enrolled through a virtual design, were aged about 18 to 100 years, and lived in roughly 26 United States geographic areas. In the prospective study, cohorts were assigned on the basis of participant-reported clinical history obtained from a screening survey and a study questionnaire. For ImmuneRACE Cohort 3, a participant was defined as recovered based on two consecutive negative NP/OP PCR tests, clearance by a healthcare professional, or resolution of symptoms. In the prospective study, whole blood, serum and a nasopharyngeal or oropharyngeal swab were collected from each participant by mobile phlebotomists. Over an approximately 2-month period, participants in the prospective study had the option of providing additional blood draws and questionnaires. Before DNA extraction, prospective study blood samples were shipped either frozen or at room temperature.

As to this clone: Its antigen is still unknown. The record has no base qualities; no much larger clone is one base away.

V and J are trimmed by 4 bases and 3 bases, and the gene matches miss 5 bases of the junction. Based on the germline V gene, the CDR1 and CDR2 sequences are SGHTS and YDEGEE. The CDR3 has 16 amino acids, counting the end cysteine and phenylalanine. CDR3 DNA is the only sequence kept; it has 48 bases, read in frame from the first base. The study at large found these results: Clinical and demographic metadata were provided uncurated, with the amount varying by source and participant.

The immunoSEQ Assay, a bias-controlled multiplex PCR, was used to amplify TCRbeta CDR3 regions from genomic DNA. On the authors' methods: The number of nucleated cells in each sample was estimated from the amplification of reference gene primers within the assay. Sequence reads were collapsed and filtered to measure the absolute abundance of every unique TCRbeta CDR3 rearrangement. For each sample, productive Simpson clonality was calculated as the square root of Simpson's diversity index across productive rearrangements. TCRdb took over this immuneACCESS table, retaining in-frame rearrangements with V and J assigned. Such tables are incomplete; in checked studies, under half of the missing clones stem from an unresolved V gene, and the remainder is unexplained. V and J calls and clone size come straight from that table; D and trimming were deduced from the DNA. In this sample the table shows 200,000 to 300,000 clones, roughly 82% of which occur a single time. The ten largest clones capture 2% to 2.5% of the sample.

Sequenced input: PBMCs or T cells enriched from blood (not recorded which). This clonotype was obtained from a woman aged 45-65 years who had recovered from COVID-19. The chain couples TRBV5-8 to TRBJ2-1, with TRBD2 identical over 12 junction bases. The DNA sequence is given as TGTGCCAGCAGCCCGGGACTAGCGGGTTTCTACAATGAGCAGTTCTTC. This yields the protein CASSPGLAGFYNEQFF. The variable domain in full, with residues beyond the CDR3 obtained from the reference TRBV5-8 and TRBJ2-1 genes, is EAGVTQSPTHLIKTRGQQATLRCSPISGHTSVYWYQQALGLGLQFLLWYDEGEERNRGNFPPRFSGRQFPNYSSELNVNALELEDSALYLCASSPGLAGFYNEQFFGPGTRLTVL.